The source of this TCR beta chain is a study of cytomegalovirus exposure and HLA in healthy donors. Study-wide results and limits: Researchers reported from a later analysis that most CMV-associated TCR beta chains appeared HLA-restricted.

Concerning this clone itself: Antigen: not known.

The PCR made use of 60 Vbeta and 13 Jbeta primers. Method: immunoSEQ multiplex PCR; TCRdb's copy keeps in-frame clones and lacks some. The data contain 150,000 or so clones, around four fifths of them singletons. CDR3 length: 13 amino acids. The germline V gene has CDR1 MNHEY and CDR2 SMNVEV (reference sequence). Trimming shortened V by 4 bases and J by 5 bases, and 12 bases separated the two germline ends. The clonotype originates from a young man in good health and CMV-seronegative. This chain joins TRBV27 and TRBJ2-7; D is possibly TRBD1 (6 bases). The sequencing input was PBMCs. CDR3 sequence reads: CASSSPRGHEQYF. CDR3 in DNA: TGTGCCAGCAGTTCCCCCAGGGGCCACGAGCAGTACTTC.